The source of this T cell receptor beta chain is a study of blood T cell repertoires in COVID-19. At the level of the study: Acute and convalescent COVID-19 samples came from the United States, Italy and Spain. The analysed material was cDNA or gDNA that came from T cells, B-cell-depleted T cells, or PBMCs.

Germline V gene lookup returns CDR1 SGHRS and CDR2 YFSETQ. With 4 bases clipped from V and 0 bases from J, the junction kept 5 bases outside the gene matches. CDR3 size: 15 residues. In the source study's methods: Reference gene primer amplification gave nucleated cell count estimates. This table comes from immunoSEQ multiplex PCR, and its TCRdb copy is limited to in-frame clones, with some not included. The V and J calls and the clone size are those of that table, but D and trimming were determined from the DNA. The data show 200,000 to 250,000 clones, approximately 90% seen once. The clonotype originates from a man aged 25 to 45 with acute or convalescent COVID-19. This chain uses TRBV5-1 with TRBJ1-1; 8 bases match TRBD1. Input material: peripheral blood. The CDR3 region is CASSPGQGLNTEAFF. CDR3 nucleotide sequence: TGCGCCAGCAGCCCAGGACAGGGCTTGAACACTGAAGCTTTCTTT.